The clone carrying this TCR beta chain was counted at least ten times. The time point is: sample taken at primary tumor resection. Whole RNA was taken from tumor, nontumor lung or frozen PBMC; it was then sequenced unsorted. The data were obtained in a study of spatial heterogeneity in lung cancer. The overall study: The count of detected beta-chain sequences consistently exceeded that of alpha-chain sequences.

The V gene's germline CDR1 is LNHNV and CDR2 YYDKDF (reference sequence). V shed 1 base and J shed 3 bases, with 7 bases lying between them. This CDR3 contains 14 residues. TCR cDNA molecules were tagged individually, and each one carried a unique molecular identifier. TCRdb re-called the 5' RACE reads with MiXCR, one entry per CDR3 protein. The sample lists about 95,000 distinct CDR3 sequences, approximately 8.9% occurring once. Sequences were derived from PBMCs, sampled at surgery. The clonotype comes from a male donor with early-stage non-small cell lung cancer. This chain connects TRBV15 to TRBJ1-5, with no clear D. The CDR3 nucleotides read TGTGCCACCAGCAGAGGGTTTGCCAATCAGCCCCAGCATTTT. Its translation: CATSRGFANQPQHF.